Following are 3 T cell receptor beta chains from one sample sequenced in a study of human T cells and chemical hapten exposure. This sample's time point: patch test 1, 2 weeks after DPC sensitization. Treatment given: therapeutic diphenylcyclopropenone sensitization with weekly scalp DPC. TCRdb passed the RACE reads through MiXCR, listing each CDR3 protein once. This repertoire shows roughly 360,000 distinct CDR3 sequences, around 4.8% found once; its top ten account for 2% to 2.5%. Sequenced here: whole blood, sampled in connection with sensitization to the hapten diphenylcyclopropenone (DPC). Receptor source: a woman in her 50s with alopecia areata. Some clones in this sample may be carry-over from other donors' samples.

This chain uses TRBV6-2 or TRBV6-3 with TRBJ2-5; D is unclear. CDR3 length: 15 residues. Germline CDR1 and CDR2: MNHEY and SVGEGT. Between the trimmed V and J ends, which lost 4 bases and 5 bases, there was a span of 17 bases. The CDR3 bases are TGTGCCAGCAGTTCCCCGATGACGAGCTTGGAGACCCAGTACTTC. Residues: CASSSPMTSLETQYF.

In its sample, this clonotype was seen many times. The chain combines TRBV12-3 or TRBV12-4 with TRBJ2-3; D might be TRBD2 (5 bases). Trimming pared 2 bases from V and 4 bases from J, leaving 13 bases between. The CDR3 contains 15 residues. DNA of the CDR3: TGTGCCAGCAGTTTAATCGGGGTCGGGGCAGATACGCAGTATTTT. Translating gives CASSLIGVGADTQYF.

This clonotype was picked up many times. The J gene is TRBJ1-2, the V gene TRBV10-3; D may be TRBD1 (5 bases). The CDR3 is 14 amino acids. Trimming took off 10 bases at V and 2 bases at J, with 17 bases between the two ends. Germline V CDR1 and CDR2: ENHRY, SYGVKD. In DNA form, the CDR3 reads TGTGCCACGAGAACAGGAGCCTCCAACTATGGCTACACCTTC. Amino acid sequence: CATRTGASNYGYTF.